This T cell receptor (beta chain) was retrieved from a study of cytomegalovirus exposure and HLA in healthy donors. The PCR used 60 Vbeta and 13 Jbeta primers. Generated by immunoSEQ multiplex PCR, the TCRdb table keeps only in-frame clones and is missing some. The table records about 250,000 clones, approximately 70% of them present only once. The germline V gene encodes CDR1 SGHRS and CDR2 YFSETQ. The CDR3 is 15 residues long. V shed 4 bases, J shed 5 bases, and the junction held 4 bases outside the gene matches. The sequence came from a female donor in good health and CMV-seronegative. V and J are TRBV5-1 and TRBJ1-6, with TRBD1 matching 9 bases. The material sequenced was PBMCs. The CDR3, as DNA: TGCGCCAGCAGCGCTCGGACAGGGGATAATTCACCCCTCCACTTT. Residues: CASSARTGDNSPLHF.